This T cell receptor beta chain emerged from a study of blood T cell repertoires in COVID-19. On the study more broadly: Acute and convalescent COVID-19 specimens originated in the United States, Italy and Spain. From T cells, B-cell-depleted T cells, or PBMCs came the material, which was cDNA or gDNA.

As originally analysed: Estimates of nucleated cell counts were drawn from the amplification of reference gene primers. Clones were read by immunoSEQ multiplex PCR, and TCRdb kept only the in-frame ones, dropping some. The V and J calls and the clone size are those of that table, but D and trimming were determined from the DNA. The sample yields some 120,000 clones, 88% seen once. With 5 bases removed from V and 15 bases from J, the gap between germline ends came to 17 bases. CDR1 and CDR2 from the germline V gene are SGHVS and FQNEAQ. The CDR3 covers 12 residues. Sequencing was performed on peripheral blood. The source of this sequence is a woman between 50 and 59 years old with active or convalescent COVID-19. V is TRBV7-8 and J is TRBJ2-1, with a weak D call TRBD2 (6 bases). CDR3 protein: CASSRPGTLSFF. The CDR3 DNA reads TGTGCCAGCAGCCGACCCGGGACTCTCTCGTTCTTC.